These 23 T cell receptor beta chains originate from one sample sequenced in a study of regulatory T cells in long-lasting Graves disease. According to the study, TCR beta libraries were built with iRepertoire HTBI primers and CDR3-region Arm-PCR. TCRdb recomputed calls from the multiplex PCR reads with MiXCR, one row per CDR3 protein. The sample yields over 350,000 distinct CDR3 sequences, around 16% seen once. Time point denoted: newly diagnosed GD, antithyroid drugs for less than 3 months. With RNA extracted from PBMCs as input, the TCR library was made. In addition, the sample was reused for a study of T cells in Graves' hyperthyroidism and ophthalmopathy.

The material sequenced was peripheral blood mononuclear cells (PBMCs), taken at new diagnosis, from a patient treated with antithyroid drugs. These receptors were taken from a woman aged 40-49 years with Graves disease.

This clonotype was seen many times. V gene TRBV6-1 combines with J gene TRBJ2-3; D may be TRBD1 or TRBD2 (5 bases each). The germline CDR1 and CDR2 sequences are MNHNS and SASEGT. The ends were cut back, 6 bases at V and 2 bases at J, with 12 bases in the middle. The CDR3 is 14 amino acids. This CDR3 reads CASRIGGNTDTQYF. The CDR3 nucleotides are TGTGCCAGCAGGATTGGGGGTAACACAGATACGCAGTATTTT.

The sample holds many counts of this clonotype. The chain uses TRBV7-2 and TRBJ2-2; 8 positions agree with TRBD2. J lost 4 bases, V lost 5 bases, and 6 bases had no gene match. This CDR3 comprises 15 residues. Germline V gene lookup returns CDR1 SGHTA and CDR2 FQGNSA. CDR3 in amino acids: CASSRRGGGTGELFF. The CDR3 nucleotides are TGTGCCAGCAGCCGCCGGGGGGGGGGCACCGGGGAGCTGTTTTTT.

V usage is TRBV6-2 or TRBV6-3 and J usage is TRBJ2-1; TRBD2 matches at 7 bases. This CDR3 is 12 amino acids long. Trimming removed 7 bases from V and 7 bases from J; junction bases left unmatched: 4. Looked up from germline, CDR1 is MNHEY and CDR2 is SVGEGT. The chain's CDR3 is CASTGGRNEQFF. CDR3 sequence (DNA): TGTGCCAGCACAGGCGGGAGAAATGAGCAGTTCTTC.

This clonotype was detected ten times or more. The genes are TRBV7-6 and TRBJ2-1; D tentatively reads TRBD1 or TRBD2 (5 bases each). Germline V CDR1 and CDR2: SGHVS, FNYEAQ. This CDR3 has 15 amino acids. V lost 5 bases and J 6 bases, leaving 17 bases between the germline ends. The CDR3 nucleotides read TGTGCCAGCAGCGACCCGGCCCGGGACGTCAATGAGCAGTTCTTC. The encoded protein is CASSDPARDVNEQFF.

This clonotype was detected only a few times. The chain employs TRBV6-5 and TRBJ2-7; D may be TRBD1 or TRBD2 (7 bases each). The ends were cut back, 2 bases at V and 7 bases at J, with 15 bases in the middle. The CDR3 spans 14 residues. The germline V gene has CDR1 MNHEY and CDR2 SVGAGI. The CDR3 bases are TGTGCCAGCAGTTACGTGGCAGGGGGGGAAGAGCAGTACTTC. Its translation is CASSYVAGGEEQYF.

This clonotype occurred a few times. The chain employs TRBV12-3 or TRBV12-4 and TRBJ2-2, with TRBD2 matching 8 bases. J gave up 2 bases and V 5 bases, and 4 bases lay outside the gene matches. The CDR3 has 15 residues. In DNA form, the CDR3 reads TGTGCCAGCAGTAAAAGCGGGGGAAACACCGGGGAGCTGTTTTTT. Translating gives CASSKSGGNTGELFF.

This clonotype was picked up many times. The genes are TRBV11-3 and TRBJ2-1; D not certain. The CDR3 length is 14 residues. Germline V gene data show CDR1 as SGHNT and CDR2 as YENEEA. V lost 2 bases to trimming and J lost 5 bases, with 10 bases between them. The DNA of the CDR3 is TGTGCCAGCAGCTTACGTTTTCGACACAATGAGCAGTTCTTC. It is translated as CASSLRFRHNEQFF.

This clonotype was observed many times. The chain recombines TRBV5-1 with TRBJ1-4; D is possibly TRBD1 (6 bases). CDR1 and CDR2 (germline): SGHRS, YFSETQ. This CDR3 has 16 residues. The V end lost 0 bases, the J end lost 6 bases, and 15 bases lay between the germline ends. The CDR3 protein is CASSLGTGTSYEKLFF. As DNA, the CDR3 is TGCGCCAGCAGCTTGGGGACCGGGACAAGCTATGAAAAACTGTTTTTT.

This clonotype was counted many times. One junction end disagrees with the germline gene, perhaps due to a read error. The chain recombines TRBV6-1 with TRBJ2-3; 7 bases are shared with TRBD1. The CDR3 length is 16 residues. Germline V lookup: CDR1 MNHNS, CDR2 SASEGT. The CDR3 DNA is TGTGCCATCAGTGGACGGAGAGCCCAGGGGGCAGATACGCAGTATTTT. This encodes CAISGRRAQGADTQYF.

The V call is TRBV29-1, the J call TRBJ1-1, with unresolved D. V shed 4 bases and J shed 2 bases, with 11 bases lying between them. The V gene's germline CDR1 is SQVTM and CDR2 ANQGSEA. CDR3 length: 13 amino acids. The CDR3 here is CSVVRTDNTEAFF. The CDR3 nucleotides read TGCAGCGTTGTCAGGACCGACAACACTGAAGCTTTCTTT.

The rearrangement uses TRBV15 and TRBJ2-3, with 7 bases that match TRBD2. CDR1 is LNHNV, CDR2 YYDKDF, per germline (reference sequence). The length of the CDR3 is 15 residues. Germline trimming cut 1 base from V and 4 bases from J; bases unmatched to any gene: 5. This chain's CDR3 is CATSRAGGRPDTQYF. The CDR3 DNA reads TGTGCCACCAGCAGAGCGGGGGGTCGGCCAGATACGCAGTATTTT.

A few counts support this clonotype. This chain links TRBV5-1 with TRBJ2-3; D remains ambiguous. Germline CDR1 SGHRS, CDR2 YFSETQ. V dropped 3 bases and J dropped 0 bases, with 8 bases sitting between them. The CDR3 consists of 14 residues. The CDR3 DNA is TGCGCCAGCAGCTCACTGAGTAGCACAGATACGCAGTATTTT. Its translation is CASSSLSSTDTQYF.

This rearrangement joins TRBV3-1 to TRBJ2-1; TRBD2 is a possible D gene (7 bases). The CDR3 sequence is 16 residues long. The V gene's germline CDR1 is LGHDT and CDR2 YNNKEL (reference sequence). The germline V and J ends were trimmed by 4 bases and 9 bases, with 22 bases remaining between them. The CDR3 region has the DNA TGTGCCAGCAGCCTCCCGGGGGGCGGAGCTGGGAGTGAGCAGTTCTTC. This codes for CASSLPGGGAGSEQFF.

This clonotype was recorded a few times. This chain joins TRBV2 and TRBJ2-3; 7 bases match TRBD1. In germline, CDR1 is SNHLY, CDR2 FYNNEI. The CDR3 is 14 residues long. The junction had 11 bases not matched to a gene; V was cut back by 10 bases and J by 4 bases. The CDR3 is CATKDRVTADTQYF. For the CDR3, the DNA is TGTGCCACCAAAGACAGGGTTACGGCAGATACGCAGTATTTT.

This clonotype was seen many times. This chain links TRBV7-9 with TRBJ2-7; no clear D gene. In germline, CDR1 is SEHNR, CDR2 FQNEAQ (reference sequence). V lost 5 bases and J lost 3, with 20 bases in between. The CDR3 runs to 16 residues. CDR3 sequence: CASSPGFSSLLYEQYF. CDR3 DNA sequence: TGTGCCAGCAGCCCCGGGTTCTCCTCCCTCCTCTACGAGCAGTACTTC.

This clonotype has a count of ten or more. This chain connects TRBV6-2 or TRBV6-3 to TRBJ2-1, with TRBD2 matching 12 bases. Germline assignment: CDR1 MNHEY and CDR2 SVGEGT. This CDR3 has 18 amino acids. J was trimmed by 7 bases and V by 0 bases; bases with no gene match: 10. The CDR3: CASSYSIMTSGSNNEQFF. The CDR3 DNA follows: TGTGCCAGCAGTTACTCGATCATGACTAGCGGGAGTAATAATGAGCAGTTCTTC.

On this clonotype itself: A much bigger clone sits one base away, suggesting this may be a read error. The chain employs TRBV28 and TRBJ2-2; D might be TRBD2 (5 bases). Germline V CDR1 and CDR2: MDHEN, SYDVKM. V gave up 3 bases and J gave up 6 bases, with 8 bases separating them. This CDR3 contains 13 residues. In DNA form, the CDR3 reads TGTGCCAGCAGTTTGGCGGAGGCCGGGGAGCTGTTTTTT. It translates to CASSLAEAGELFF.

This clonotype was found many times. The chain carries TRBV2 and TRBJ2-5; TRBD1 aligns across 7 bases. This CDR3 contains 14 residues. Trimming at V came to 3 bases and at J to 4 bases, leaving 5 bases not matched to a gene. From germline, CDR1 is SNHLY and CDR2 FYNNEI. CDR3 loop: CASSDRAGGETQYF. The DNA of the CDR3 is TGTGCCAGCAGTGACAGGGCAGGGGGAGAGACCCAGTACTTC.

This clonotype was counted many times. Mismatch with germline at one junction end may stem from a read error. For the CDR3, the DNA is TGTGCCAGCAGCGCGCGGACAGGCCATAGGGACTTC. Its translation is CASSARTGHRDF. The chain has TRBV11-3 and TRBJ2-5, with 7 bases lining up with TRBD1. Germline V gene lookup returns CDR1 SGHNT and CDR2 YENEEA. The CDR3 is 12 residues long.

The chain has TRBV7-2 and TRBJ2-2, with 8 bases lining up with TRBD2. In germline, CDR1 is SGHTA, CDR2 FQGNSA. After removal of 6 bases from V and 6 bases from J, the junction contained 12 bases not matched to a gene. The CDR3 has 16 amino acids. The CDR3 DNA sequence: TGTGCCAGCAGACCCGGGACTAGAATAGGGGCCGGGGAGCTGTTTTTT. Translating gives CASRPGTRIGAGELFF.

In this sample, this clonotype turned up once. This may stem from a read error, because a much larger clone lies one nucleotide away. This chain links TRBV7-9 with TRBJ2-1; TRBD2 agrees at 8 bases. The germline V gene encodes CDR1 SEHNR and CDR2 FQNEAQ (reference sequence). The CDR3 has 16 residues. Here the CDR3 reads CTSSPHSGKSYNEQFF. In DNA form, the CDR3 reads TGTACCAGCAGCCCACATAGCGGGAAGAGTTACAATGAGCAGTTCTTC.

There are many counts of this clonotype. The J gene is TRBJ2-6, the V gene TRBV7-2; no clear D gene. Germline CDR1 reads SGHTA; CDR2 reads FQGNSA. The V and J ends lost 1 base and 4 bases respectively, with 8 bases between them. The CDR3 is 15 residues long. In DNA form, the CDR3 reads TGTGCCAGCAGCTTAGGAAGCGTCGGGGCCAACGTCCTGACTTTC. Amino acid sequence: CASSLGSVGANVLTF. The variable domain in full, with the rest retrieved from reference TRBV7-2 and TRBJ2-6, is GAGVSQSPSNKVTEKGKDVELRCDPISGHTALYWYRQSLGQGLEFLIYFQGNSAPDKSGLPSDRFSAERTGGSVSTLTIQRTQQEDSAVYLCASSLGSVGANVLTFGAGSRLTVL.

This clonotype was observed at least ten times. V is TRBV9 and J is TRBJ2-5; D not resolved. Germline CDR1 is SGDLS and CDR2 is YYNGEE. The CDR3 spans 17 residues. Between the trimmed V and J ends, which lost 0 bases and 4 bases, there was a span of 19 bases. The CDR3 loop is CASSVEGSGGNSETQYF. Written as DNA, the CDR3 is TGTGCCAGCAGCGTAGAGGGCTCGGGCGGCAATTCAGAGACCCAGTACTTC.